Detailed here is one TCR beta chain. As yet, its antigen is unknown. This sample is drawn from a study of Tregs in tolerant kidney transplant recipients. Study-wide background: Recipients received nonmyeloablative bone marrow transplants from related graft donors, with transient mixed chimerism.

Overall study findings and caveats: No direct test of biological reproducibility was done here. The small number of patients limits these findings pending further validation. Donor-specific Treg expansion exceeded global Treg expansion in tolerant patients, suggesting antigen drive.

Sequenced by immunoSEQ multiplex PCR; TCRdb stores in-frame clones only, minus some. This sample's table has 45,000 to 55,000 clones. The source material was CD4+ T cells from blood, sampled before the transplant. This receptor was obtained from a human donor who received a combined kidney and bone marrow transplant.

The covered CDR3 bases are TGTGCCAGCAGTGGACTAGCGGGAGAGACC. This codes for CASSGLAGET. The full-length CDR3 reads as CASSGLAGETQYF. The chain joins TRBV6-2 or TRBV6-3 to TRBJ2-5, with 11 bases fitting TRBD2. Read sequence stops 3 residues before the CDR3 end, and the germline J gene provides the missing end. CDR1 is MNHEY and CDR2 is SVGEGT in the germline V gene. The V gene end was trimmed by 5 bases and the J gene end by 4 bases; junction bases not matched to a gene: 0. The CDR3 loop spans 13 amino acids.